This record looks at one TCR beta chain sequence and its context. With V trimmed by 6 bases and J by 9 bases, 9 bases remained unmatched. The CDR3 runs to 15 residues. Germline V gene data show CDR1 as SNHLY and CDR2 as FYNNEI. Authors' methods: Reference gene primer amplification in the assay estimated nucleated cell counts. Clones were sequenced by immunoSEQ multiplex PCR, and TCRdb holds only the in-frame ones, with some missing. That table is the source of V, J and clone size, and D and trimming were worked out from the DNA. This repertoire shows a few hundred thousand clones, 75% to 95% found once; its top ten account for approximately 2.6%. This record comes from a study of blood T cell repertoires in COVID-19. Study background: T cells, B-cell-depleted T cells, or PBMCs supplied cDNA or gDNA.

This sequence originates from a person under 30 with COVID-19, enrolled during active disease. The V call is TRBV2, the J call TRBJ1-6; 9 bases are shared with TRBD1. Sequencing used peripheral blood. CDR3 sequence reads: CASSLQGAGGSPLHF. Here the CDR3 DNA reads TGTGCCAGCAGCCTACAGGGGGCCGGCGGTTCACCCCTCCACTTT.